This TCR beta chain is from a study of blood T cell repertoires in COVID-19. Overall study: The United States, Italy and Spain provided the acute and convalescent COVID-19 samples. From T cells, B-cell-depleted T cells, or PBMCs came the material, which was cDNA or gDNA.

The sample holds a few counts of this clone. In the original analysis: Reference gene primer amplification yielded estimated nucleated cell counts. Some clones are missing from TCRdb's copy, which holds only in-frame ones; the method was immunoSEQ multiplex PCR. V and J calls and clone size are as listed in that table; D and trimming were resolved from the DNA. Seen here are 250,000 to 350,000 clones, 88% observed once, and the top ten hold approximately 7.2%. This sequence originates from a woman aged 25 to 39 who had recovered from COVID-19. What was sequenced was peripheral blood.

CDR3 nucleotides: TGCAGCGTTGAAGGGCTAGCGGGGGGACCCACATACAATGAGCAGTTCTTC. It encodes CSVEGLAGGPTYNEQFF. This sequence joins TRBV29-1 and TRBJ2-1; 11 bases are a match to TRBD2. The germline V gene encodes CDR1 SQVTM and CDR2 ANQGSEA. V gave up 1 base and J gave up 4 bases; unmatched junction bases: 9. This CDR3 region has 17 residues.